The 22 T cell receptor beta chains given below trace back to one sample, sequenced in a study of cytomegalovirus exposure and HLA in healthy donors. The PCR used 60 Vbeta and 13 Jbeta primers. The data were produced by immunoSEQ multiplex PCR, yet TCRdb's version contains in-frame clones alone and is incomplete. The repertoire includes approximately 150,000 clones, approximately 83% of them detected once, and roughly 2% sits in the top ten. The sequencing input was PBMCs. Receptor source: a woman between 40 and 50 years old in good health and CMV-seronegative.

The CDR3 is CASSSTGGNTEAFF. The CDR3 DNA reads as TGTGCCAGTAGTTCCACAGGGGGGAACACTGAAGCTTTCTTT. The V call is TRBV19, the J call TRBJ1-1, with 8 bases identical to TRBD1. Trimming removed 5 bases from V and 1 base from J; junction bases left unmatched: 3. The germline CDR1 and CDR2 sequences are LNHDA and SQIVND (reference sequence). The CDR3 loop spans 14 amino acids.

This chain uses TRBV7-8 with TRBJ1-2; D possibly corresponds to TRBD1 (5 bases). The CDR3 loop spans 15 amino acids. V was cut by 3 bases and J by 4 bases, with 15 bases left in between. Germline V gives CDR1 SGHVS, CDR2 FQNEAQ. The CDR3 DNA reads TGTGCCAGCAGCTTTGGGGCAACCGTCAGCTATGGCTACACCTTC. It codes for CASSFGATVSYGYTF. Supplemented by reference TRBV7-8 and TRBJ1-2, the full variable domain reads GAGVSQSPRYKVAKRGQDVALRCDPISGHVSLFWYQQALGQGPEFLTYFQNEAQLDKSGLPSDRFFAERPEGSVSTLKIQRTQQEDSAVYLCASSFGATVSYGYTFGSGTRLTVV.

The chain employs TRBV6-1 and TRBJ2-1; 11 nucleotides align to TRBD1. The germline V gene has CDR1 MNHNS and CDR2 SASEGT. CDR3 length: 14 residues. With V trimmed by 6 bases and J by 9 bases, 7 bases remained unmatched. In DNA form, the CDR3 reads TGTGCCAGCAGAAGGGGACAGGGGGTGGTTGAGCAGTTCTTC. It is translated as CASRRGQGVVEQFF.

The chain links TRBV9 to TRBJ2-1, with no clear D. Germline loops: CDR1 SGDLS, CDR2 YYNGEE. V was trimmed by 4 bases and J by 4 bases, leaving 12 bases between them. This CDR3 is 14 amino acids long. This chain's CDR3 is CASSPRWQYNEQFF. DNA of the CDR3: TGTGCCAGCAGCCCCAGATGGCAATACAATGAGCAGTTCTTC.

Here the CDR3 DNA reads TGTGCCTGGAGTGCGGGACAGGGGTTAACCATATATTTT. Translated, it gives CAWSAGQGLTIYF. This chain connects TRBV30 to TRBJ1-3; 10 nucleotides agree with TRBD1. In germline, CDR1 is GTSNPN, CDR2 SVGIG (reference sequence). The trim removed 1 base at V and 10 bases at J, leaving 4 bases unmatched. The CDR3 runs to 13 residues.

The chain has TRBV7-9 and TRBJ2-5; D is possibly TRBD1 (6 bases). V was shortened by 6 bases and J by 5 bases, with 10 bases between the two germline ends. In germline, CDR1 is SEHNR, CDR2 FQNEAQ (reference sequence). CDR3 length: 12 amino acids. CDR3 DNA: TGTGCCAGCAGTAGGGGGTTGGAGACCCAGTACTTC. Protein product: CASSRGLETQYF. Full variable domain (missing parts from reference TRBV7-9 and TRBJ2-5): DTGVSQNPRHKITKRGQNVTFRCDPISEHNRLYWYRQTLGQGPEFLTYFQNEAQLEKSRLLSDRFSAERPKGSFSTLEIQRTEQGDSAMYLCASSRGLETQYFGPGTRLLVL.

The CDR3 nucleotides read TGTGCCAGCAGTCTATACAGGGGCGAGCAGTTCTTC. The encoded protein is CASSLYRGEQFF. The J gene is TRBJ2-1, the V gene TRBV2; 7 bases are a match to TRBD1. Germline V gene data show CDR1 as SNHLY and CDR2 as FYNNEI. The CDR3 has 12 amino acids. The V gene end was trimmed by 5 bases and the J gene end by 10 bases; junction bases not matched to a gene: 5.

The CDR3 here is CASSPTRDSETQYF. The DNA for the CDR3 is TGTGCCAGCTCACCAACGAGGGACTCCGAGACCCAGTACTTC. The V and J genes are TRBV18 and TRBJ2-5; tentatively, D is TRBD2 (6 bases). Germline V gene data show CDR1 as KGHSH and CDR2 as LQKENI. The CDR3 is 14 amino acids. Trimming removed 2 bases from V and 5 bases from J, with 12 bases in between.

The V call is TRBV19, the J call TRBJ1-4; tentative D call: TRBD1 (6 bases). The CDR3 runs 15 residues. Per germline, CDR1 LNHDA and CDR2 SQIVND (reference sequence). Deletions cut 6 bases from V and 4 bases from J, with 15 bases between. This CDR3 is CASRNPGDINEKLFF. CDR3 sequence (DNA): TGTGCCAGTAGGAACCCCGGGGACATTAATGAAAAACTGTTTTTT.

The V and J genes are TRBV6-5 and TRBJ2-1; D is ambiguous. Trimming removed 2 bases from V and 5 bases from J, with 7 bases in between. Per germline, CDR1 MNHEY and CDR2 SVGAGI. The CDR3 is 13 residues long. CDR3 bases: TGTGCCAGCAGTTACCAACGGGACAATGAGCAGTTCTTC. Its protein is CASSYQRDNEQFF.

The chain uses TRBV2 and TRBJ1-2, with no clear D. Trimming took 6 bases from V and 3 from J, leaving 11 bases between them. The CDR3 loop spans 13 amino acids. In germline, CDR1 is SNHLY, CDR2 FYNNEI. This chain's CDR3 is CASRGPGDYGYTF. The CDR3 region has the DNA TGTGCCAGCAGGGGCCCCGGGGACTATGGCTACACCTTC. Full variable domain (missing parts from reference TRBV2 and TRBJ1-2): EPEVTQTPSHQVTQMGQEVILRCVPISNHLYFYWYRQILGQKVEFLVSFYNNEISEKSEIFDDQFSVERPDGSNFTLKIRSTKLEDSAMYFCASRGPGDYGYTFGSGTRLTVV.

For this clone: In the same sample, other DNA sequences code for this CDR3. CDR3 sequence (DNA): TGCGCCAGCAGCCTAGGGACGGGAGGACAGCCCCAGCATTTT. Amino acid sequence: CASSLGTGGQPQHF. V is TRBV5-1 and J is TRBJ1-5; D possibly corresponds to TRBD1 (5 bases). This CDR3 contains 14 residues. Per germline, CDR1 SGHRS and CDR2 YFSETQ. Trimming removed 4 bases at V and 7 bases at J, with 15 bases between.

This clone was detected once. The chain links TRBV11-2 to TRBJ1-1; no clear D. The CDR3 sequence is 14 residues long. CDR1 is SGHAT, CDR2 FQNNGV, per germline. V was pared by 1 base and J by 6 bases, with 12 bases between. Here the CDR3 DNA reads TGTGCCAGCAGCTTAGTCTCTCGCGGGGCTGAAGCTTTCTTT. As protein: CASSLVSRGAEAFF. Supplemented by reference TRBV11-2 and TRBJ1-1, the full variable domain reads EAGVAQSPRYKIIEKRQSVAFWCNPISGHATLYWYQQILGQGPKLLIQFQNNGVVDDSQLPKDRFSAERLKGVDSTLKIQPAKLEDSAVYLCASSLVSRGAEAFFGQGTRLTVV.

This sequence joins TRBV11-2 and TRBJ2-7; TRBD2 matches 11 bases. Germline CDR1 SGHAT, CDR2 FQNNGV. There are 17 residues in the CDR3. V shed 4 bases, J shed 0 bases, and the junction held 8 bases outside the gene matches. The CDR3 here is CASSSTPGTSGSYEQYF. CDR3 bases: TGTGCCAGCAGCTCCACCCCCGGGACTAGCGGCTCCTACGAGCAGTACTTC. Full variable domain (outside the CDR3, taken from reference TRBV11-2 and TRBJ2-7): EAGVAQSPRYKIIEKRQSVAFWCNPISGHATLYWYQQILGQGPKLLIQFQNNGVVDDSQLPKDRFSAERLKGVDSTLKIQPAKLEDSAVYLCASSSTPGTSGSYEQYFGPGTRLTVT.

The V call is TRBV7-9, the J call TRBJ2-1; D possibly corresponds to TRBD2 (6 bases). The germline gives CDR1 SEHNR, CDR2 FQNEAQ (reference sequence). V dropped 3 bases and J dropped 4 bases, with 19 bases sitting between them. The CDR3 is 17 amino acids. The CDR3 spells CASSFSPHSGSYNEQFF. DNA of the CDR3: TGTGCCAGCAGCTTCAGCCCCCATAGCGGTTCATACAATGAGCAGTTCTTC.

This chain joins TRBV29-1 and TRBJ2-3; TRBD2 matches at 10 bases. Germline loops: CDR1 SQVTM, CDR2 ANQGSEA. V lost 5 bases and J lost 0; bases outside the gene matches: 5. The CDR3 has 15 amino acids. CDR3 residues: CSVSATSGSTDTQYF. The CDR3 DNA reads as TGCAGCGTTTCCGCGACTAGCGGGAGCACAGATACGCAGTATTTT.

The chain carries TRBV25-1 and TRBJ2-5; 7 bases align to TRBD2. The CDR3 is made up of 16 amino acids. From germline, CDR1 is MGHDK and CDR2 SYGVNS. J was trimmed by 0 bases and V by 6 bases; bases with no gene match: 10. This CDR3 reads CASSLWEGMDQETQYF. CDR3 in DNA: TGTGCCAGCAGCCTTTGGGAGGGAATGGACCAAGAGACCCAGTACTTC.

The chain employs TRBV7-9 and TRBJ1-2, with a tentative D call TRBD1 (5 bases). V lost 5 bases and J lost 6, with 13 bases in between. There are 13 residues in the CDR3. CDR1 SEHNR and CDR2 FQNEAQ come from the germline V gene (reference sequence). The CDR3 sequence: CASSRDSLHGYTF. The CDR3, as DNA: TGTGCCAGCAGCCGTGACAGTTTACATGGCTACACCTTC. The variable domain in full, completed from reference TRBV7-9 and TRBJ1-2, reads DTGVSQNPRHKITKRGQNVTFRCDPISEHNRLYWYRQTLGQGPEFLTYFQNEAQLEKSRLLSDRFSAERPKGSFSTLEIQRTEQGDSAMYLCASSRDSLHGYTFGSGTRLTVV.

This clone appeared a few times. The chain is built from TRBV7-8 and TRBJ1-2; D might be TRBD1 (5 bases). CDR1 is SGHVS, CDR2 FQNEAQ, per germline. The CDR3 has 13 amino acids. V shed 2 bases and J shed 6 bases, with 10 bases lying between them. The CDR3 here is CASSLRQYDGYTF. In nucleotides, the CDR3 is TGTGCCAGCAGCTTACGACAGTACGATGGCTACACCTTC.

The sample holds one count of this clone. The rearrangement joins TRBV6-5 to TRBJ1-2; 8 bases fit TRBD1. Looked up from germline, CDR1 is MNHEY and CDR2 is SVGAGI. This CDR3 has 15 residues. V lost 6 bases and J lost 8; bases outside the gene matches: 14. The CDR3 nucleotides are TGTGCCAGCAGCTCTCCGGGTGGGGCAGGGGGCGGCTACACCTTC. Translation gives CASSSPGGAGGGYTF.

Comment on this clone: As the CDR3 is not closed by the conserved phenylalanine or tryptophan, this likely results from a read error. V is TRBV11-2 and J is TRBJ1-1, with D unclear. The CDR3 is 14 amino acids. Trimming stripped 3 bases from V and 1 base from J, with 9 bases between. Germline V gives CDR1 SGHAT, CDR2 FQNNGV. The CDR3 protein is CASSFPAANTEAFL. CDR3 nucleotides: TGTGCCAGCAGCTTCCCGGCAGCGAACACTGAAGCTTTCCTT.

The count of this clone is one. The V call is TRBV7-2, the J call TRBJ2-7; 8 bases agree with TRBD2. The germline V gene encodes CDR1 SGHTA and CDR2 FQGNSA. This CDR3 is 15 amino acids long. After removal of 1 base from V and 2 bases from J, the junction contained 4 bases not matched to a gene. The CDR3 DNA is TGTGCCAGCAGCTTAGAGATAGCGGGAACCTACGAGCAGTACTTC. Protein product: CASSLEIAGTYEQYF.